The T cell receptor beta chain under discussion was sequenced for a study of blood T cells in healthy people across ages (dated by TCRdb to about 2015). Looking at the study overall: In model experiments, roughly one uniquely barcoded TCR beta cDNA molecule per two T cells was captured by template switching. Using the same blood draw, the study looked at two additional independent replicas of 1 million unique cDNA reads for two donors, one aged 18 to 30 and the other aged 80 or older. Using deep sequencing normalized with unique cDNA molecular identifiers, the study measured how TCR beta repertoire diversity changes with age. To avoid experimental bias, donors of different ages were randomly spread across the sequencing lanes. Donors were grouped into four age groups: young (average roughly 17 years), middle-aged (around 39), aged (about 60) and long-lived (less than 85). Beyond this particular receptor, the publication reports: The long-lived group showed more naive CD4+ T cells, fewer expanded clones and increased TCR diversity than the aged group, suggesting age selection. Conclusive comparison of naive and antigen-experienced compartments was prevented by the profiling of bulk unsorted PBMCs. Total diversity estimates from one million sequenced T cells were considered lower bounds and underestimates. Donor CMV infection status was unknown, potentially confounding age-related changes in expanded clonotypes. As age increased, observed TCR beta diversity per million T cells dropped in a roughly linear way, and a significant reduction was already evident by age about 40. A strong correlation was found between observed TCR beta diversity and the percentage of naive T cells measured by flow cytometry.

Library prep was done by 5' RACE. The sample was run on an Illumina HiSeq 2500. A second 7 to 11 cycle PCR used a sample-barcoded 5' primer and a J-beta primer mix. A unique molecular identifier was introduced onto each TCR beta cDNA molecule by a template-switch 5' adaptor carrying 12 random nucleotides. At least 2.5 million CDR3-containing paired-end reads were obtained from each sample. First-strand cDNA synthesis was performed from all RNA using the Mint cDNA synthesis kit, with priming by a TRBC-specific oligonucleotide. After uracil-DNA glycosylase treatment, a first 18-cycle PCR used universal primers M1SS and BC2_uni_R on all cDNA. In the source study's methods: For normalization, 1 million high-quality reads were randomly selected from each sample, with every read carrying a distinct molecular identifier. Instead of being binned into consensus sequences, reads with shared molecular identifiers were discarded. CDR3 identification, clonotype clustering and error correction used MiTCR with a Q25 quality threshold and the strictest error-elimination algorithm. A nonparametric unseen species model with Euler transformation was used to estimate a lower bound on total TCR beta diversity. TCRdb took the public reads, trimmed them with fastp at Q25, ran MiXCR for clone calling and kept in-frame beta chains. Every CDR3 protein is listed once, alongside the most common genes and DNA of its rows. The V and J calls reflect TCRdb's pipeline rather than the authors' work. This sample lists some 750,000 distinct CDR3 sequences; about 24% were detected once. Roughly a fifth of the sample rests with the top ten.

This clonotype was recorded a few times. What antigen it recognizes has not been identified. Base-call qualities are not available, and no considerably larger clone is one nucleotide away. The 40 or so donors, aged about 6 to 90 years, were systemically healthy Caucasian individuals from Russia. Approximately 9.3 milliliters of peripheral blood were drawn from each donor into EDTA-treated Vacutainer tubes. Ficoll-Paque density-gradient centrifugation was used to isolate PBMCs, with at least 6.5 million per sample. Total RNA, at least 6 micrograms per sample, was extracted from PBMCs with Trizol reagent. The percentages of naive CD45RAhigh/CD27high T cells were determined by flow cytometry on a PBMC aliquot from every donor. The germline V gene (reference sequence) sets CDR1 to SEHNR and CDR2 to FQNEAQ. The CDR3 spans 12 residues, from the cysteine through the phenylalanine. The retained sequence is limited to the CDR3, 36 bases, with the frame set at the first base. The V and J ends are trimmed by 6 bases and 5 bases, leaving 11 bases between them.

The clonotype was recovered from a man in his 70s in good health. The source material was blood. The chain links TRBV7-9 with TRBJ2-7; 5 matching bases give a weak D call of TRBD1. The CDR3: CASSDRTNEQYF. The bases read TGTGCCAGCAGTGACCGGACAAACGAGCAGTACTTC.